Listed below are T cell receptor beta chains from one sample, sequenced in a study of cytomegalovirus exposure and HLA in healthy donors. TCRdb keeps only in-frame clones here, not all; method: immunoSEQ multiplex PCR. The sample has more than 140,000 clones, over 75% seen once. Specimen: PBMCs. These receptors were collected from a man aged 30-40 years in good health and CMV-seropositive. Both conserved end residues are part of each CDR3. The order of the fields is J gene, V gene, clone size, D gene, CDR3 protein, CDR3 DNA. D genes are given only for firm matches. Rows may omit the clone size; those that give it use once, few, many or a size class.

J: TRBJ2-3; V: TRBV18; size: NA; D: NA; CDR3: CASSTQGLADTQYF; DNA: TGTGCCAGCTCAACCCAGGGCCTCGCAGATACGCAGTATTTT
J: TRBJ1-3; V: TRBV27; size: NA; D: NA; CDR3: CASSWTEDTIYF; DNA: TGTGCCAGCAGTTGGACGGAGGACACCATATATTTT
J: TRBJ2-5; V: TRBV4-1; size: NA; D: NA; CDR3: CASSQGGTTQYF; DNA: TGCGCCAGCAGCCAGGGCGGGACGACCCAGTACTTC
J: TRBJ2-3; V: TRBV6-4; size: medium-sized; D: TRBD2; CDR3: CASSDSRAGPDTQYF; DNA: TGTGCCAGCAGTGACTCAAGAGCGGGGCCAGATACGCAGTATTTT
J: TRBJ2-3; V: TRBV27; size: NA; D: NA; CDR3: CASSPFGPGRTDTQYF; DNA: TGTGCCAGCAGTCCCTTCGGTCCAGGGCGCACAGATACGCAGTATTTT
J: TRBJ2-1; V: TRBV27; size: NA; D: TRBD1; CDR3: CASRSTGFVQFF; DNA: TGTGCCAGCAGGTCGACAGGGTTTGTGCAGTTCTTC
J: TRBJ2-2; V: TRBV9; size: NA; D: TRBD2; CDR3: CASSARGSGMNTGELFF; DNA: TGTGCCAGCAGCGCGAGGGGTAGCGGGATGAACACCGGGGAGCTGTTTTTT
J: TRBJ2-7; V: TRBV4-1; size: NA; D: NA; CDR3: CASSPSSTPGEQYF; DNA: TGCGCCAGCAGCCCTTCATCCACCCCGGGCGAGCAGTACTTC
J: TRBJ2-1; V: TRBV4-1; size: NA; D: TRBD2; CDR3: CASSQPSGKGYNEQFF; DNA: TGCGCCAGCAGCCAACCTAGCGGGAAGGGCTACAATGAGCAGTTCTTC
J: TRBJ1-2; V: TRBV29-1; size: NA; D: TRBD1; CDR3: CSVSGGSYGYTF; DNA: TGCAGCGTCTCAGGGGGCAGCTATGGCTACACCTTC
J: TRBJ2-7; V: TRBV9; size: NA; D: TRBD1; CDR3: CASSVDGTGAPYEQYF; DNA: TGTGCCAGCAGCGTAGACGGGACAGGTGCGCCCTACGAGCAGTACTTC
J: TRBJ2-1; V: TRBV15; size: NA; D: NA; CDR3: CATSPSGNEQFF; DNA: TGTGCCACCAGCCCCAGCGGGAATGAGCAGTTCTTC
J: TRBJ1-1; V: TRBV7-6; size: NA; D: NA; CDR3: CASSFRDMNTEAFF; DNA: TGTGCCAGCAGCTTTCGGGATATGAACACTGAAGCTTTCTTT
J: TRBJ2-1; V: TRBV12-5; size: NA; D: TRBD2; CDR3: CASGLAGEVNEQFF; DNA: TGTGCTAGTGGTTTAGCGGGAGAAGTCAATGAGCAGTTCTTC
J: TRBJ1-2; V: TRBV2; size: NA; D: TRBD1; CDR3: CASSPGTGIYGYTF; DNA: TGTGCCAGCAGCCCCGGGACAGGGATCTATGGCTACACCTTC
J: TRBJ2-2; V: TRBV7-9; size: NA; D: TRBD2; CDR3: CASSLAGLADTGELFF; DNA: TGTGCCAGCAGCTTAGCGGGCCTAGCGGACACCGGGGAGCTGTTTTTT
J: TRBJ2-7; V: TRBV27; size: few; D: TRBD1; CDR3: CASRPGQGFYEQYF; DNA: TGTGCCAGTCGACCGGGACAGGGGTTCTACGAGCAGTACTTC
J: TRBJ1-5; V: TRBV2; size: NA; D: TRBD1; CDR3: CASSAGTGYNQPQHF; DNA: TGTGCCAGCAGTGCCGGGACAGGGTACAATCAGCCCCAGCATTTT
J: TRBJ2-7; V: TRBV11-2; size: NA; D: TRBD1; CDR3: CASRSSPGTVSYEQYF; DNA: TGTGCCAGCAGATCGTCCCCCGGGACAGTTTCCTACGAGCAGTACTTC
J: TRBJ1-1; V: TRBV11-2; size: NA; D: NA; CDR3: CASSLEGGKNTEAFF; DNA: TGTGCCAGCAGCTTAGAGGGGGGGAAGAACACTGAAGCTTTCTTT
J: TRBJ1-2; V: TRBV28; size: few; D: TRBD1; CDR3: CASSLSGQGVRGYTF; DNA: TGTGCCAGCAGTTTGTCGGGACAGGGGGTACGCGGCTACACCTTC
J: TRBJ2-5; V: TRBV25-1; size: NA; D: TRBD1; CDR3: CASSVLQGAGETQYF; DNA: TGTGCCAGCAGTGTCCTACAGGGGGCTGGGGAGACCCAGTACTTC
J: TRBJ1-1; V: TRBV6-5; size: NA; D: NA; CDR3: CASSYSTATEAFF; DNA: TGTGCCAGCAGTTACTCGACAGCCACTGAAGCTTTCTTT
J: TRBJ2-5; V: TRBV6-6; size: NA; D: TRBD2; CDR3: CASKRDWQETQYF; DNA: TGTGCCAGCAAGCGGGACTGGCAAGAGACCCAGTACTTC
J: TRBJ1-5; V: TRBV10-3; size: NA; D: TRBD1; CDR3: CAISEGQAFNQPQHF; DNA: TGTGCCATCAGTGAAGGACAGGCCTTCAATCAGCCCCAGCATTTT
J: TRBJ2-3; V: TRBV5-1; size: NA; D: TRBD2; CDR3: CASSEGLLRTTSTDTQYF; DNA: TGCGCCAGCAGCGAGGGACTACTGAGGACAACTAGCACAGATACGCAGTATTTT
J: TRBJ1-2; V: TRBV19; size: NA; D: NA; CDR3: CASSAGPNYGYTF; DNA: TGTGCCAGTAGCGCAGGCCCTAACTATGGCTACACCTTC
J: TRBJ2-6; V: TRBV6-1; size: NA; D: NA; CDR3: CASGPGFSGANGLTF; DNA: TGTGCCAGCGGTCCAGGGTTTTCTGGGGCCAACGGCCTGACTTTC
J: TRBJ2-1; V: TRBV7-9; size: NA; D: TRBD2; CDR3: CASSSLAGGLHEQFF; DNA: TGTGCCAGCAGCTCGCTAGCGGGAGGACTCCATGAGCAGTTCTTC
J: TRBJ1-5; V: TRBV4-1; size: NA; D: NA; CDR3: CASSLLGYRDQPQHF; DNA: TGCGCCAGCAGCCTCTTAGGTTACAGAGATCAGCCCCAGCATTTT